This record concerns one T cell receptor (beta chain) sequence. The sample originates from a study of blood T cell repertoires in COVID-19. Study details: Samples representing acute and convalescent COVID-19 were sourced from the United States, Italy and Spain. The analysed material was cDNA or gDNA that came from T cells, B-cell-depleted T cells, or PBMCs.

Seattle patient enrollment occurred during active infection, with longitudinal follow-up thereafter. CDR3 length equals 16 residues. V lost 3 bases and J 1 base, leaving 15 bases between the germline ends. Germline CDR1 and CDR2: SEHNR and FQNEAQ (reference sequence). As originally analysed: Amplifying reference gene primers gave estimates of nucleated cell counts. Only in-frame clones appear in the TCRdb table, and some are missing; sequencing was by immunoSEQ multiplex PCR. V and J calls and clone size are as listed in that table; D and trimming were resolved from the DNA. The sample consists of about 250,000 clones, roughly 88% of them appearing once.

The sample comprised peripheral blood. V is TRBV7-9 and J is TRBJ1-2; D is uncertain. This TCR came from a woman aged 25 to 39 with COVID-19, enrolled during active disease. The CDR3 DNA sequence: TGTGCCAGCAGCTTGCTCCCGGGATCCTTTAACTATGGCTACACCTTC. Translating gives CASSLLPGSFNYGYTF.